The rows below give T cell receptor beta chains drawn from one sample of a study of regulatory T cells in long-lasting Graves disease. TCRdb re-derived calls from the multiplex PCR reads in MiXCR, one entry per CDR3 protein. Of 420,000 or so distinct CDR3 sequences detected, less than 25% appear once; the ten largest clones hold 26%. The sequenced sample was peripheral blood mononuclear cells (PBMCs), obtained when the disease was refractory, from a patient treated with antithyroid drugs. The receptors shown here come from a female donor with Graves disease. Both conserved end residues are part of each CDR3. D genes are given only for firm matches. Size is omitted from some rows. Given values are once, few, many or a class for expanded clones.

size | J | V | D | CDR3 | DNA
NA | TRBJ1-2 | TRBV6-2/TRBV6-3 | NA | CASSYSTGRYGYTF | TGTGCCAGCAGTTACTCTACAGGGCGCTATGGCTACACCTTC
once | TRBJ2-7 | TRBV6-2/TRBV6-3 | TRBD2 | CASLLGGGEQYF | TGTGCCAGCCTTCTTGGGGGGGGCGAGCAGTACTTC
few | TRBJ2-7 | TRBV20-1 | NA | CSARSEAQQYF | TGCAGTGCTAGATCCGAGGCCCAGCAGTACTTC
many | TRBJ1-2 | TRBV28 | NA | CASRRRVRGYTF | TGTGCCAGCAGGAGAAGGGTGCGGGGCTACACCTTC
NA | TRBJ2-7 | TRBV5-1 | TRBD2 | CASTGAGGSYEQYF | TGCGCCAGCACCGGAGCGGGAGGGTCCTACGAGCAGTACTTC
many | TRBJ1-1 | TRBV28 | NA | CASSRILRNTEAFF | TGTGCCAGCAGCCGCATCCTGAGGAACACTGAAGCTTTCTTT
few | TRBJ1-5 | TRBV20-1 | NA | CSAREGGRGNQPQHF | TGCAGTGCTAGAGAGGGAGGGCGCGGGAATCAGCCCCAGCATTTT
NA | TRBJ1-1 | TRBV19 | NA | CASSPGGPPAFF | TGTGCCAGTTCTCCGGGGGGCCCGCCTGCTTTCTTT
NA | TRBJ2-4 | TRBV7-2 | TRBD1 | CASSGPGQGGTKNIQYF | TGTGCCAGCAGCGGACCCGGACAGGGTGGAACCAAAAACATTCAGTACTTC
once | TRBJ1-4 | TRBV5-1 | NA | CASRWGANEKLFF | TGCGCCAGCAGGTGGGGAGCTAATGAAAAACTGTTTTTT
many | TRBJ1-2 | TRBV7-8 | NA | CASSPPGGAHGYTF | TGTGCCAGCAGCCCCCCGGGGGGCGCCCATGGCTACACCTTC
few | TRBJ1-6 | TRBV20-1 | NA | CSAAGQTNSPLHF | TGCAGTGCTGCGGGTCAGACGAATTCACCCCTCCACTTT
many | TRBJ1-1 | TRBV6-2/TRBV6-3 | NA | CASSSRGSEAFF | TGTGCCAGCAGTTCTCGGGGCTCTGAAGCTTTCTTT
many | TRBJ2-7 | TRBV20-1 | NA | CSARGPNYEQYF | TGCAGTGCAAGGGGACCCAACTACGAGCAGTACTTC
few | TRBJ1-1 | TRBV5-6 | NA | CASSLDGEAFF | TGTGCCAGCAGCTTGGACGGGGAAGCTTTCTTT
NA | TRBJ1-4 | TRBV6-2/TRBV6-3 | TRBD1 | CASSYEGANEKLFF | TGTGCCAGCAGTTACGAGGGGGCGAATGAAAAACTGTTTTTT
NA | TRBJ2-7 | TRBV4-3 | TRBD1 | CASSQQAGGAEYREQYF | TGCGCCAGCAGCCAGCAGGCAGGGGGCGCAGAATATAGGGAGCAGTACTTC
few | TRBJ1-2 | TRBV20-1 | TRBD1 | CSAAAGQGGYTF | TGCAGTGCAGCGGCGGGACAGGGTGGCTACACCTTC
NA | TRBJ1-5 | TRBV7-2 | NA | CASSLGPHSNQPQHF | TGTGCCAGCAGCTTAGGTCCTCATAGCAATCAGCCCCAGCATTTT
few | TRBJ1-4 | TRBV6-1 | NA | CASRINRAGVTNEKLFF | TGTGCCAGCAGAATAAACAGGGCTGGTGTTACTAATGAAAAACTGTTTTTT
many | TRBJ2-7 | TRBV27 | NA | CASSPLSWERGKGSYEQYF | TGTGCCAGCAGTCCCCTCTCGTGGGAGCGAGGGAAAGGATCCTACGAGCAGTACTTC
few | TRBJ2-6 | TRBV5-1 | TRBD1 | CASSLLGQGASGANVLTF | TGCGCCAGCAGCTTGTTGGGACAGGGCGCTTCTGGGGCCAACGTCCTGACTTTC
NA | TRBJ2-2 | TRBV5-1 | NA | CASSSGDRGNTGELFF | TGCGCCAGCAGCTCCGGGGATCGAGGGAACACCGGGGAGCTGTTTTTT
NA | TRBJ2-5 | TRBV11-2 | NA | CASSRPPRDSGETGTQYF | TGTGCCAGCAGCCGCCCCCCCCGGGATAGCGGCGAGACAGGGACCCAGTACTTC
NA | TRBJ1-2 | TRBV10-3 | NA | CAIRGGANYGYTF | TGTGCCATCAGAGGGGGAGCTAACTATGGCTACACCTTC
NA | TRBJ1-1 | TRBV7-9 | NA | CASSLSGVKTAEAFF | TGTGCCAGCAGCCTGTCCGGGGTGAAAACCGCTGAAGCTTTCTTT
few | TRBJ2-4 | TRBV7-2 | NA | CTSSLVSSFLAKNIQYF | TGTACCAGCAGCTTAGTCAGCAGTTTCCTAGCCAAAAACATTCAGTACTTC
many | TRBJ2-7 | TRBV2 | NA | CASSEIYSRLKYEQYF | TGTGCCAGCAGTGAAATCTATTCAAGGCTTAAGTACGAGCAGTACTTC
many | TRBJ1-2 | TRBV30 | NA | CAWSVLGTLLSGYTF | TGTGCCTGGAGTGTACTCGGGACACTACTCAGTGGCTACACCTTC
many | TRBJ1-1 | TRBV3-1 | NA | CASSRGVGNTEAFF | TGTGCCAGCAGCAGGGGGGTTGGGAACACTGAAGCTTTCTTT
NA | TRBJ1-1 | TRBV24-1 | NA | CATLGGFGNTEAFF | TGTGCCACCCTCGGGGGATTTGGGAACACTGAAGCTTTCTTT
few | TRBJ1-2 | TRBV7-9 | NA | CASSLRGIPEYGYTF | TGTGCCAGCAGCCTCCGGGGTATACCTGAATATGGCTACACCTTC